This T cell receptor (beta chain) was documented in a study of vaccination effects on CD4 cells after COVID-19. Study summary: Samples gathered post-vaccine arrived a median of 72 days past the second dose. Study-level results: The study had few convalescent patients and no early post-infection timepoints. There was only 1 of 255 vaccine-induced clones in healthy vaccinees that cross-reacted with common cold coronaviruses.

Sequencing used immunoSEQ multiplex PCR; TCRdb keeps in-frame clones, though not all of them. This sample has around 69,000 clones, with 74% found just once. As for this clone: What it binds is unknown.

With the ViraFEST assay, the study expanded antigen-specific CD4+ T cells using viral peptide pools, then sequenced them. It was after roughly ten days of culture that CD4+ T cells were isolated. Everyone in the study got two shots of either the BNT162b2 or mRNA-1273 vaccine. CDR3 length: 17 residues. V was clipped by 3 bases and J by 5 bases; unmatched bases: 13. The germline V gene has CDR1 SGHNT and CDR2 YYREEE (reference sequence). Sample: CD4+ T cells from PBMCs cultured with HCoV-229E spike peptides, taken after COVID-19 vaccination. V is TRBV5-4 and J is TRBJ2-5; 10 nucleotides agree with TRBD2. The receptor comes from a human donor who received a COVID-19 vaccine. As DNA, the CDR3 is TGTGCCAGCAGCTCTTCTAGCGGGGGACCCAAGGGGGAGACCCAGTACTTC. Protein product: CASSSSSGGPKGETQYF.